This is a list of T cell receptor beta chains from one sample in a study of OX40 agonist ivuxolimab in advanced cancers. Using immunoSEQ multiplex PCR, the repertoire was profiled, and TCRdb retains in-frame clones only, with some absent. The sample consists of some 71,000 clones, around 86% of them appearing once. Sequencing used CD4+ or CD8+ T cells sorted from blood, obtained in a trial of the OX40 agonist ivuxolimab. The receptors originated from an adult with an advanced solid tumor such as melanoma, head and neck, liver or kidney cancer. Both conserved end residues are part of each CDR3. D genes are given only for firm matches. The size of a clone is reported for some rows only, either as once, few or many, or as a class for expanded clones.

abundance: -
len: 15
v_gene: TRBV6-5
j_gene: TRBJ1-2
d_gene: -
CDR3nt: TGTGCCAGCAGTTACCCTAGGAGAGGGAGCTATGGCTACACCTTC
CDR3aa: CASSYPRRGSYGYTF

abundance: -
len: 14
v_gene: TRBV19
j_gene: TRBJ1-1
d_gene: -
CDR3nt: TGTGCCAGTAGTATTACAGGGTTTAACACTGAAGCTTTCTTT
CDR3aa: CASSITGFNTEAFF

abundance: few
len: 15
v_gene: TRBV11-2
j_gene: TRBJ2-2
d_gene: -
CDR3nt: TGTGCCAGCAGCCTCCGTCGGCTTGACACCGGGGAGCTGTTTTTT
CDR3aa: CASSLRRLDTGELFF

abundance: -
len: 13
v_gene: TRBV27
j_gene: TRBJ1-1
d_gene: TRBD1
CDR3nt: TGTGCCAGCAGCCTTTTTCGGGACAGTGAAGCTTTCTTT
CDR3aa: CASSLFRDSEAFF

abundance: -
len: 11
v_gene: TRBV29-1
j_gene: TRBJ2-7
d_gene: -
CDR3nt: TGCAGCGTTACCGATCAGGGTCAGGAGTACTTC
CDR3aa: CSVTDQGQEYF

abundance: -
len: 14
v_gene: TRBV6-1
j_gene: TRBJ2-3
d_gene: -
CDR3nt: TGTGCCAGCAGTGACCCCCGGGAAACAGATACGCAGTATTTT
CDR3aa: CASSDPRETDTQYF

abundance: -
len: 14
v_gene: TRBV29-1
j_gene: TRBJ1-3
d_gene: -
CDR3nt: TGCAGCGCCCGAGGGGCAGGGGCGGGAAACACCATATATTTT
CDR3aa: CSARGAGAGNTIYF

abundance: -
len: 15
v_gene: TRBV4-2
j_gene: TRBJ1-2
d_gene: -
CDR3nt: TGTGCCAGCAGCCAAGATCGGGGTGCGCGAATTGGCTACACCTTC
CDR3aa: CASSQDRGARIGYTF

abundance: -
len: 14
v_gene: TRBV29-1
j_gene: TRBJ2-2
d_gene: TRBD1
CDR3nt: TGCAGCGTTGTTCCTGACAGGGGTGCCGGGGAGCTGTTTTTT
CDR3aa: CSVVPDRGAGELFF

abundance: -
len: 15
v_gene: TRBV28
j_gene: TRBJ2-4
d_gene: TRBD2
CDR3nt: TGTGCCAGCACTATAGGCGGGGGTTCCAAAAACATTCAGTACTTC
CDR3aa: CASTIGGGSKNIQYF

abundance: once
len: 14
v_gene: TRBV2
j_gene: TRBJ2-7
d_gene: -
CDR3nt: TGTGCCAGCAGTGTGGGGGTTGGGGGATTGGAGCAGTACTTC
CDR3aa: CASSVGVGGLEQYF

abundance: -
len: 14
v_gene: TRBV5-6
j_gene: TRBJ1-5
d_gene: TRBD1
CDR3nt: TGTGCCAGCAGCGTACGACAGGGTTTTCAGCCCCAGCATTTT
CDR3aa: CASSVRQGFQPQHF

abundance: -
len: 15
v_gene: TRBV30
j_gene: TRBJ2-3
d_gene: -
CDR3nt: TGTGCCTGGGCGGGGGCACAAGATTACACAGATACGCAGTATTTT
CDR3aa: CAWAGAQDYTDTQYF

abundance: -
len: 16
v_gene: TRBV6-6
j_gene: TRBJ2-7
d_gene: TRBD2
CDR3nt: TGTGCCAGCAGCCCCCCAGGAGCGGGGGAAGGCTCCGAGCAGTACTTC
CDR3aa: CASSPPGAGEGSEQYF

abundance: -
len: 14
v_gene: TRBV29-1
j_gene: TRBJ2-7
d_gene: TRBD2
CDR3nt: TGCAGCGTTGAAGGACTAGCGGGGGTATACGAGCAGTACTTC
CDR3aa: CSVEGLAGVYEQYF

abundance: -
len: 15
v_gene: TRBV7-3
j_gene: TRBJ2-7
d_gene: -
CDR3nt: TGTGCCAGCAGCTCACGGGCAGGACCTACTTACGAGCAGTACTTC
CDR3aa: CASSSRAGPTYEQYF

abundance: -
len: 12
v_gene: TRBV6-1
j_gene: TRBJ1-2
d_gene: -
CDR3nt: TGTGCCAGCAGTGAGTCCAACTATGGCTACACCTTC
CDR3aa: CASSESNYGYTF

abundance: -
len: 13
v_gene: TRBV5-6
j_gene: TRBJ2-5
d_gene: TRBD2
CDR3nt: TGTGCCAGCAGCGGGAGGGCGGCAGAGACCCAGTACTTC
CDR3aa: CASSGRAAETQYF

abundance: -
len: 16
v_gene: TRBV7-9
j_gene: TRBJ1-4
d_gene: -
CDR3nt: TGTGCCAGCAGCTTTGGGGGGCAACGAGAGAGGGAAAAACTGTTTTTT
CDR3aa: CASSFGGQREREKLFF

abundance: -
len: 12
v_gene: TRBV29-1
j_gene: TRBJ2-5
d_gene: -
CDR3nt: TGCAGCACCCCAGCAGGGGTAGAGACCCAGTACTTC
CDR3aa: CSTPAGVETQYF

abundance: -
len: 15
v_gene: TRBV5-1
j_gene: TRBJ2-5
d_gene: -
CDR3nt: TGCGCCAGCAGCCCCGGACTGGGTTCGTGGGAGACCCAGTACTTC
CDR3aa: CASSPGLGSWETQYF

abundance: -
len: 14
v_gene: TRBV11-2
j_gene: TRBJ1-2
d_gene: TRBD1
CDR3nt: TGTGCCAGCAGCCAATTGGACAGGGTCTATGGCTACACCTTC
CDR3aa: CASSQLDRVYGYTF

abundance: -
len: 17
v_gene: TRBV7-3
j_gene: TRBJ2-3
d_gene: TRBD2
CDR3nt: TGTGCCAGCAGCTTAGTAGGGACTAGCGGGTCCACAGATACGCAGTATTTT
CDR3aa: CASSLVGTSGSTDTQYF

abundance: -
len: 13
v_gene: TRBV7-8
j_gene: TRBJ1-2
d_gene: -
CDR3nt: TGTGCCAGCAGCCCGGACAGAGACTATGGCTACACCTTC
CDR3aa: CASSPDRDYGYTF